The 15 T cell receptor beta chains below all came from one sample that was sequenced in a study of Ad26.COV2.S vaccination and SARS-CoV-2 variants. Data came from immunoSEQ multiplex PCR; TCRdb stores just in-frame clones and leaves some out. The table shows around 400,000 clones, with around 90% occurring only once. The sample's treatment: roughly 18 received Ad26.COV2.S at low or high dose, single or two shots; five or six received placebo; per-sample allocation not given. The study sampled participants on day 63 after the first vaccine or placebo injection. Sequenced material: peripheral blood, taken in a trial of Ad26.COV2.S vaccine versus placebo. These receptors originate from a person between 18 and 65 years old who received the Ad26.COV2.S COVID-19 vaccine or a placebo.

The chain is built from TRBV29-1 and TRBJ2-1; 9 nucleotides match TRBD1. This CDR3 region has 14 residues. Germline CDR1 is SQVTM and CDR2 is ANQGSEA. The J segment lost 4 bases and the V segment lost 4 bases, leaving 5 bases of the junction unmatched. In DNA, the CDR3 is TGCAGCGTTGTGGACAGGGGTGTATACAATGAGCAGTTCTTC. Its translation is CSVVDRGVYNEQFF.

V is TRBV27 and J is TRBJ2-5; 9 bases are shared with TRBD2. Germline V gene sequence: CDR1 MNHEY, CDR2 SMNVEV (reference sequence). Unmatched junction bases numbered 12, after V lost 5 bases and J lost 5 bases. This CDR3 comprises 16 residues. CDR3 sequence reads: CASSTVWREGRETQYF. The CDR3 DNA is TGTGCCAGCAGTACCGTATGGCGGGAGGGACGGGAGACCCAGTACTTC.

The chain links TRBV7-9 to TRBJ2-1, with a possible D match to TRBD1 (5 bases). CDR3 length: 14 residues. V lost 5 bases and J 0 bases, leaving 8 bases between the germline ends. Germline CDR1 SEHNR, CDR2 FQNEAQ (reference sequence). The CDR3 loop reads CASSPRDSYNEQFF. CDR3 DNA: TGTGCCAGCAGCCCCAGGGACTCCTACAATGAGCAGTTCTTC.

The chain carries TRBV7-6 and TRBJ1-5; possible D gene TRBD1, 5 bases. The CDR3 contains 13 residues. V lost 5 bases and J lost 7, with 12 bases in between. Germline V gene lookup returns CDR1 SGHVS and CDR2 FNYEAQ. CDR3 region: CASSIIQGQPQHF. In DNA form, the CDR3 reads TGTGCCAGCAGCATCATCCAGGGCCAGCCCCAGCATTTT.

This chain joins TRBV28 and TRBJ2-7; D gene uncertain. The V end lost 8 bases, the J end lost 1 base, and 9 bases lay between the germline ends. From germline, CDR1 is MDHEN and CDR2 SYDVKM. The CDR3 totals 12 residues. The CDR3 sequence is CASARRSYEQYF. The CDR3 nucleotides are TGTGCCAGCGCCAGGCGTTCCTACGAGCAGTACTTC.

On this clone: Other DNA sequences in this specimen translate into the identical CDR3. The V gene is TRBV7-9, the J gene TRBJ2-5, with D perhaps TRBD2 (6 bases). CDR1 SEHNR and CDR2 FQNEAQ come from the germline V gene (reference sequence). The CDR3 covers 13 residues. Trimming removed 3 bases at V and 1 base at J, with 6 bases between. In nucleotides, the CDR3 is TGTGCCAGCAGCTTGGGGGGCCAAGAGACCCAGTACTTC. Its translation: CASSLGGQETQYF.

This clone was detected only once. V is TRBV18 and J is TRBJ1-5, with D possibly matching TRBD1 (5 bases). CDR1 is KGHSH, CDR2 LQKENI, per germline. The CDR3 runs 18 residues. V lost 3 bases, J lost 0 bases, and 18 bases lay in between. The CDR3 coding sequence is TGTGCCAGCTCACCCTCCGGCGGAGGGGCTTATAGCAATCAGCCCCAGCATTTT. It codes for CASSPSGGGAYSNQPQHF.

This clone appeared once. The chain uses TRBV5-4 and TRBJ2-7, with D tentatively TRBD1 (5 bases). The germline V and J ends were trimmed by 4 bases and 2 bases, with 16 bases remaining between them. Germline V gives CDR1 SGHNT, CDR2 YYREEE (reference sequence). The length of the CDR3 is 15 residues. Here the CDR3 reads CASSQPGSLAYEQYF. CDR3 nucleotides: TGTGCCAGCAGCCAACCAGGGTCGCTTGCCTACGAGCAGTACTTC.

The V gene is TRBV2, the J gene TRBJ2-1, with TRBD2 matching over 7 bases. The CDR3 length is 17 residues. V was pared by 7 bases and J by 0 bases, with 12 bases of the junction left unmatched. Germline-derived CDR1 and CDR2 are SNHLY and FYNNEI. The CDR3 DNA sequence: TGTGCCAGCATGGAGCTTAGCGGGTTGAGCTCCTACAATGAGCAGTTCTTC. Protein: CASMELSGLSSYNEQFF.

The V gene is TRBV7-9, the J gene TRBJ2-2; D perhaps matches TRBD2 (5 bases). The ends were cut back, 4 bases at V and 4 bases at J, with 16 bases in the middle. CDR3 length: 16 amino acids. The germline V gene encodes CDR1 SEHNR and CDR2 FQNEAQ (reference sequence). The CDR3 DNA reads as TGTGCCAGCAGCTACGACGCGGGTAGATTCACCGGGGAGCTGTTTTTT. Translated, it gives CASSYDAGRFTGELFF.

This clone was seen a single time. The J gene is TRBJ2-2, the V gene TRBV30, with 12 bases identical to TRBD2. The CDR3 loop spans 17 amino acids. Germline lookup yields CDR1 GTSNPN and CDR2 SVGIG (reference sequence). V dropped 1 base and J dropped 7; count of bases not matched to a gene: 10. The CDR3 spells CAWSDPSSGRVVGELFF. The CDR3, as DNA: TGTGCCTGGAGTGACCCTTCTAGCGGGAGGGTCGTCGGGGAGCTGTTTTTT.

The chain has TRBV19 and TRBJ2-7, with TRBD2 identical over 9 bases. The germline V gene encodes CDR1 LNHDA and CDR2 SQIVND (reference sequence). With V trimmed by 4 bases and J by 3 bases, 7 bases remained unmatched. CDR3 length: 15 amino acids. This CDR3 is CASSTLAGTFYEQYF. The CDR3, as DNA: TGTGCCAGTAGTACCCTAGCGGGAACTTTCTACGAGCAGTACTTC. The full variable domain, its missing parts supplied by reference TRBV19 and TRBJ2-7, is DGGITQSPKYLFRKEGQNVTLSCEQNLNHDAMYWYRQDPGQGLRLIYYSQIVNDFQKGDIAEGYSVSREKKESFPLTVTSAQKNPTAFYLCASSTLAGTFYEQYFGPGTRLTVT.

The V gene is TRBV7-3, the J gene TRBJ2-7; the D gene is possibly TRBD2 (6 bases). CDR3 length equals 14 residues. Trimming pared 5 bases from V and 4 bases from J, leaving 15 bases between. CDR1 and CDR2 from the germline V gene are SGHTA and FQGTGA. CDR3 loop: CASSREGRGYEQYF. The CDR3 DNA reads TGTGCCAGCAGCCGTGAGGGCCGGGGGTACGAGCAGTACTTC.

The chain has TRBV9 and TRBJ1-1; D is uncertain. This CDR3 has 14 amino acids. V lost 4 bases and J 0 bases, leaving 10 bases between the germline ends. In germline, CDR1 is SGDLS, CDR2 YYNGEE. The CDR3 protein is CASSLDGLNTEAFF. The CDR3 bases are TGTGCCAGCAGCTTAGACGGGTTGAACACTGAAGCTTTCTTT. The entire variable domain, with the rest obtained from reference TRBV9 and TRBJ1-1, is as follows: DSGVTQTPKHLITATGQRVTLRCSPRSGDLSVYWYQQSLDQGLQFLIQYYNGEERAKGNILERFSAQQFPDLHSELNLSSLELGDSALYFCASSLDGLNTEAFFGQGTRLTVV.

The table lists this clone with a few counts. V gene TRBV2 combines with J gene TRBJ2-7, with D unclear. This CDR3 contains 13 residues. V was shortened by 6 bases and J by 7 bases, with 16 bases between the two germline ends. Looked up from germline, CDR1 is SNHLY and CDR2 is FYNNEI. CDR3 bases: TGTGCCAGCAGGGGGAAGGGCCCGTCGGAGCAGTACTTC. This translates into CASRGKGPSEQYF.